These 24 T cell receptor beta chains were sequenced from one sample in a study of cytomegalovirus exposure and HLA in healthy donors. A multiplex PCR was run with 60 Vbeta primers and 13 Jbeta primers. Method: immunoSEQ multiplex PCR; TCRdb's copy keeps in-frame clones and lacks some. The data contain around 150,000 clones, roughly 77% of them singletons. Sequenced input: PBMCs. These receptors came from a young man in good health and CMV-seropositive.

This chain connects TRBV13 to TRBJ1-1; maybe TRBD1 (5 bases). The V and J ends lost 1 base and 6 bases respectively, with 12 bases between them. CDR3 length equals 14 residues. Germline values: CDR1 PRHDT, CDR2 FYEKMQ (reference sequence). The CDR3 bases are TGTGCCAGCAGCTTAGAACAGGCGACCCCTGAAGCTTTCTTT. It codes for CASSLEQATPEAFF.

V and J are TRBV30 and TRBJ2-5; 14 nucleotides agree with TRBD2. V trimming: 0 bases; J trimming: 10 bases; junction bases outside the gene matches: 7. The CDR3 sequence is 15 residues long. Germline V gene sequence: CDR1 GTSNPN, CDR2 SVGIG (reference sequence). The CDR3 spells CAWSVGTSGGPYQYF. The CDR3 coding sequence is TGTGCCTGGAGTGTCGGGACTAGCGGGGGCCCATACCAGTACTTC.

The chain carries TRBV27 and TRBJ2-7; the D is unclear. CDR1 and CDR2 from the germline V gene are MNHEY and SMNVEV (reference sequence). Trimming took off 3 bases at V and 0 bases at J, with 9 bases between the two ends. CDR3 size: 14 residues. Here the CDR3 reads CASSFTVDSYEQYF. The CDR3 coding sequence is TGTGCCAGCAGTTTCACTGTCGACTCCTACGAGCAGTACTTC.

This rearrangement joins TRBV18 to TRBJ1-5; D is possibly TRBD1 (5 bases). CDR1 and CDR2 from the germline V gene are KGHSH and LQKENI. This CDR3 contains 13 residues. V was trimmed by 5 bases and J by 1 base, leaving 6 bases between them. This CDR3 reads CASSGQSNQPQHF. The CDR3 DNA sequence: TGTGCCAGCTCAGGACAAAGCAATCAGCCCCAGCATTTT.

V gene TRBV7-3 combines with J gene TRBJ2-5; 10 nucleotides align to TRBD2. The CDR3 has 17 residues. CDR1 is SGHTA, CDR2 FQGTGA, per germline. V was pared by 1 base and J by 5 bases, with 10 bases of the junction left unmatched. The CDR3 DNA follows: TGTGCCAGCAGCTTAATCCCTAGCGGGGGAGGACTTGAGACCCAGTACTTC. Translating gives CASSLIPSGGGLETQYF.

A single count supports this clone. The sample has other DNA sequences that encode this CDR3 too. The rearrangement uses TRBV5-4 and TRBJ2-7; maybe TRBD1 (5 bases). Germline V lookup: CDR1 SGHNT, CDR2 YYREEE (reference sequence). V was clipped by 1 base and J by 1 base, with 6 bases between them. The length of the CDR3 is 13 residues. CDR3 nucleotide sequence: TGTGCCAGCAGCTTGCAGGGATCCTACGAGCAGTACTTC. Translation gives CASSLQGSYEQYF.

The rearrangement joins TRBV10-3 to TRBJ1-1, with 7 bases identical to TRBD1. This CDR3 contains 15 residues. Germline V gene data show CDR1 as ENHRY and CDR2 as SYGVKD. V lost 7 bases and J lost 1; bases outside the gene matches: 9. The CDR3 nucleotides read TGTGCCATCACCTCTCAGGGGGATACGAACACTGAAGCTTTCTTT. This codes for CAITSQGDTNTEAFF.

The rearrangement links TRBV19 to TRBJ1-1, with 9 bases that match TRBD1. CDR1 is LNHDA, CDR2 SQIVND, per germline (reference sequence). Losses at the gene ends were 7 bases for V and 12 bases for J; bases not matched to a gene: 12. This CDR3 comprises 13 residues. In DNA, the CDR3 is TGTGCCAGTAATACCTTAGGACAGGGGAGTACTTTCTTT. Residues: CASNTLGQGSTFF.

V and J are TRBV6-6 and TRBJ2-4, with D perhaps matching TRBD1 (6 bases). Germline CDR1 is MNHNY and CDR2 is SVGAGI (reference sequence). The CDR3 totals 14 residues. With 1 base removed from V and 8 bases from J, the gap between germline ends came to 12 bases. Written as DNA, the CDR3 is TGTGCCAGCAGTTACTGGGGACATGTGGACATTCAGTACTTC. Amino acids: CASSYWGHVDIQYF.

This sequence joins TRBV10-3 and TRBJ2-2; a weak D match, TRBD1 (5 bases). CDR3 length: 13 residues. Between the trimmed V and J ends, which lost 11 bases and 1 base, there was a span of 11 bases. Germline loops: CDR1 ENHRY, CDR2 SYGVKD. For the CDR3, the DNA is TGTGCCGTGGGGCAGGGGAACACCGGGGAGCTGTTTTTT. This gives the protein CAVGQGNTGELFF.

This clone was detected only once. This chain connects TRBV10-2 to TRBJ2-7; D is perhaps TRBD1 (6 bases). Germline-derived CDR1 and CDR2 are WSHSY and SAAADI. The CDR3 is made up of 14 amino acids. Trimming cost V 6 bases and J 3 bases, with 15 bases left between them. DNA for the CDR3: TGCGCCAGCAGAACAGGGCCTCAATACTACGAGCAGTACTTC. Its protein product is CASRTGPQYYEQYF.

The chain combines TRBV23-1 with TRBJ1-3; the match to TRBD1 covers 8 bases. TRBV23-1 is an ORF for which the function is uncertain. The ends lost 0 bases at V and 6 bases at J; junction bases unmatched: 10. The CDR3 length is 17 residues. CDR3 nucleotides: TGCGCCAGCAGTCAATCGTCCCGCGACAGGGGTGTAAACACCATATATTTT. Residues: CASSQSSRDRGVNTIYF.

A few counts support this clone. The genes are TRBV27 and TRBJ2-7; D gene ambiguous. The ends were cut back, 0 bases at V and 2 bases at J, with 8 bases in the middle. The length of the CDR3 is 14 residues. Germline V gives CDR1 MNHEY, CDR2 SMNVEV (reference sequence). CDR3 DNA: TGTGCCAGCAGTTTATCGACGCTAGCCTACGAGCAGTACTTC. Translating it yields CASSLSTLAYEQYF.

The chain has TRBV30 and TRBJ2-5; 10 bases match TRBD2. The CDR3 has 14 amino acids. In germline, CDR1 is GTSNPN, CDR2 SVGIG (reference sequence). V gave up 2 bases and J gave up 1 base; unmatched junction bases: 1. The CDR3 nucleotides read TGTGCCTGGAGTACTAGCGGGGTCCAAGAGACCCAGTACTTC. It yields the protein CAWSTSGVQETQYF.

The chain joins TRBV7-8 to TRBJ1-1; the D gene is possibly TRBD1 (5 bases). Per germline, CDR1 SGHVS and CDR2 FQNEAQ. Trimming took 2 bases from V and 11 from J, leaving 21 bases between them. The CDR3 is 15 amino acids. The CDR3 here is CASSLTQGLLSIAFF. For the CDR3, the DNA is TGTGCCAGCAGCTTAACCCAGGGACTCCTGAGTATCGCTTTCTTT.

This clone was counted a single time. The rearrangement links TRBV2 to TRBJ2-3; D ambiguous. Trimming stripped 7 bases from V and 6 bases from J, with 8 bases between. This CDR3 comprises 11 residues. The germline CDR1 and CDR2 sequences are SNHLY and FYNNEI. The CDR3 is CASTEADTQYF. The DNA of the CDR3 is TGTGCCAGCACCGAGGCGGATACGCAGTATTTT. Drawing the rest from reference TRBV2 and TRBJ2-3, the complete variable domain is EPEVTQTPSHQVTQMGQEVILRCVPISNHLYFYWYRQILGQKVEFLVSFYNNEISEKSEIFDDQFSVERPDGSNFTLKIRSTKLEDSAMYFCASTEADTQYFGPGTRLTVL.

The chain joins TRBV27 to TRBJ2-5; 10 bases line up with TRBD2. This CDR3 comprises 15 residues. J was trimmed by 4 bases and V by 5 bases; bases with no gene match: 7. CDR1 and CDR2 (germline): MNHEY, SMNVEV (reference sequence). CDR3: CASSPLSGGPETQYF. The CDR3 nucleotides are TGTGCCAGCAGTCCCCTTAGCGGGGGGCCAGAGACCCAGTACTTC.

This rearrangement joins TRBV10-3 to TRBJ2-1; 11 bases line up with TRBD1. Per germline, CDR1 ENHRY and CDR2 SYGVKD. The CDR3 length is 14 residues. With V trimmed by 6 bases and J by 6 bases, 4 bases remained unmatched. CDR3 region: CAIRGQGASNEQFF. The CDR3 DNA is TGTGCCATCAGAGGACAGGGGGCCTCCAATGAGCAGTTCTTC.

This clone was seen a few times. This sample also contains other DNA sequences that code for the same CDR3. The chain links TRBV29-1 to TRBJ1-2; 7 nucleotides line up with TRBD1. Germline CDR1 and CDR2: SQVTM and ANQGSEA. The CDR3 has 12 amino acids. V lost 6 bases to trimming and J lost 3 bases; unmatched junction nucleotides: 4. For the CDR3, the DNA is TGCAGCGTACGACAGGGACACTATGGCTACACCTTC. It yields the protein CSVRQGHYGYTF.

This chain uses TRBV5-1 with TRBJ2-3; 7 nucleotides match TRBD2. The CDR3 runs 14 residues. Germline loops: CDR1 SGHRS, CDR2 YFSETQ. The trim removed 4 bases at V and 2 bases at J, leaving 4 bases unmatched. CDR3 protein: CASSSGTNTDTQYF. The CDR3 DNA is TGCGCCAGCAGCAGCGGGACTAACACAGATACGCAGTATTTT.

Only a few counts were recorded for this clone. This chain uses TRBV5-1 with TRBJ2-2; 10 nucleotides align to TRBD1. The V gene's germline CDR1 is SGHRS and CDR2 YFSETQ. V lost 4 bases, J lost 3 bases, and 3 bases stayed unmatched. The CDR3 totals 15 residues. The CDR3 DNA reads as TGCGCCAGCAGCCCGGGGACAGGGGACACCGGGGAGCTGTTTTTT. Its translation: CASSPGTGDTGELFF.

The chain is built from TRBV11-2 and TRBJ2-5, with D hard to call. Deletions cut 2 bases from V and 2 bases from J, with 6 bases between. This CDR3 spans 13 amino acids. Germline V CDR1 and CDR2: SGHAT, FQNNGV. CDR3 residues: CASSLLEQETQYF. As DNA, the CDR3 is TGTGCCAGCAGCTTACTCGAGCAAGAGACCCAGTACTTC.

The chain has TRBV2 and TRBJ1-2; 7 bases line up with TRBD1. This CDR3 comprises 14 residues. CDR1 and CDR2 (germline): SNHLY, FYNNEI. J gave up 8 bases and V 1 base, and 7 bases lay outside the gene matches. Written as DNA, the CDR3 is TGTGCCAGCAGTGAAGGTTCAGGGGGGACGGGCTACACCTTC. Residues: CASSEGSGGTGYTF.

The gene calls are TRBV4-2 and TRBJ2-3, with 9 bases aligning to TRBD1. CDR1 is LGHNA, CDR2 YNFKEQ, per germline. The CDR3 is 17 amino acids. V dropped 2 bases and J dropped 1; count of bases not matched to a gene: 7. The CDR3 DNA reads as TGTGCCAGCAGCCAAACAGCCACAGGGGGCGGCACAGATACGCAGTATTTT. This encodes CASSQTATGGGTDTQYF.